This T cell receptor beta chain was captured by sequencing in a study of cytomegalovirus exposure and HLA in healthy donors (TCRdb year 2017). Regarding the research as a whole: In an earlier analysis of under 750 of the donors, around 300 Gb of sequence data and roughly 100 million unique TCR beta sequences from 180 million or so T cells were reported. Approximately 330 gigabases of sequencing data and tens of millions of unique TCR sequences made up an early release that covered 500 to 650 HLA-typed donors. Among the approximately 420 genotyped donors, around 81% belonged to the genetic ancestry cluster associated with self-reported Caucasian donors. The aim of the study was to test whether cataloging public T cell receptors could identify signatures of past pathogen exposure. The study used immunosequencing to profile the T cell repertoires of under 700 subjects and linked those repertoires to cytomegalovirus serostatus. Besides the first cohort of 666 subjects, a separate validation cohort made up of over 95 different subjects was used. The study combined high-throughput TCR immunosequencing, statistical association of individual TCRs with disease status, and machine learning to predict cytomegalovirus infection status. A later analysis re-analyzed previously published TCR beta repertoires from 666 donors and added high-resolution HLA genotyping to study TCR occurrence patterns. The later analysis used no new phenotypic data to find candidate immune exposures, relying instead on TCR beta sequences and their occurrence across donors. To decide whether each TCR beta V gene segment behaved as functional or pseudogenic, an earlier analysis of some 600 of the donors relied on high-throughput TCR beta sequencing. Alongside the repertoire data, information on donor age, sex, ethnicity and CMV serostatus was compiled. A later genetic analysis used genome-wide SNP genotypes for about 65% of the roughly 700 donors, treating that subset as a discovery cohort. All discovery cohort repertoires had been generated using a single sequencing platform. HLA typing covered class I and class II loci at four-digit resolution. Typing coverage differed by locus: A, B, C, DRB1 and DQB1 were typed in about 629-640 donors, DQA1 in 522, DPA1 in some 600, and DPB1 in just under 490. Several DR-DQ haplotypes were handled as single units for association and clustering because linkage in the cohort was strong. Among some 410 genotyped donors of the cohort, an average of around 250,000 unique TCR beta nucleotide sequences was sequenced per donor, of which about 18% were non-productive. The full study reports these points: Cytomegalovirus status was reported to be diagnosed by the classifier with high specificity and sensitivity in both the original and validation cohorts. According to a later genetic analysis, donors in an Asian-associated ancestry cluster had fewer N-insertions in productive TCRs than the roughly 700-donor mean. Compared with equally common non-associated chains, HLA-associated TCR beta chains in a later analysis were more clonally expanded and had lower generation probabilities. Immune exposure information for the cohort was limited to CMV serostatus. In a later analysis, about 16,000 TCR beta sequences were associated with specific HLA alleles at a false discovery rate of 0.05. A later analysis found that most CMV-associated TCR beta chains appeared HLA-restricted, with HLA associations seemingly driven largely by CMV exposure. Sequencing depth was assumed to be roughly uniform across donors in the presence/absence analyses, though that assumption may not hold. V-gene and J-gene trimming of TCR beta chains was associated with a missense DCLRE1C variant in a later genetic analysis, and the association was replicated in an independent cohort. Because HLA typing was unavailable for some donors at each locus, only the typed subset was used in association tests. In a later analysis, the rate of TCR association differed among HLA loci, with DRB1 alleles having the most associated TCRs and HLA-C alleles having the fewest. The 87-base-pair reads could not distinguish some IMGT-functional V segments, including TRBV6-2 and TRBV6-3, so those segments were excluded. In a later analysis, several top co-occurrence clusters were reported to appear linked to parvovirus B19, influenza, CMV and Epstein-Barr virus. This cohort had only TCR beta chains sequenced, and the lack of alpha or paired-chain data limited which features could be detected. When HLA alleles, especially DR and DQ, strongly co-occurred, attributing TCR associations to individual alleles was difficult. A total of 150 to 200 TCR beta chains were listed by the study as associated with cytomegalovirus. Correlated functional status among segregating V segments might be attributable to linkage disequilibrium, but an unknown experimental factor could not be ruled out. Because counts were too low, under 20 rarely observed V segments, including chromosome 9 orphons, were left out of the earlier analysis of about 620 of the donors. Most TCR sequences were seen in very few donors, while some public TCRs were found in many individuals. It was suggested by the authors that the approach could potentially be generalized to other disease states and immunological phenotypes. A further reported finding was that TCR beta sequences accurately predicted the HLA-A and HLA-B alleles for most subjects in the first cohort. A cluster of highly shared sequence variants was judged likely to be a technical artifact of the sequencing pipeline. Broadly in line with IMGT annotations, most TCR beta V segments showed up in productive rearrangements about 87% or about 30% of the time in an earlier analysis of several hundred of the donors. Three of the identified cytomegalovirus-associated TCR beta chains were confirmed in vitro to be specific for cytomegalovirus antigens.

For this clone: The target of this receptor is not known. No clone much larger than this one lies a single base away; base qualities are absent.

The receptor library was made with the immunoSEQ multiplex PCR assay. For the multiplex PCR, a mixture combining 60 forward primers for TCR Vbeta segments and 13 reverse primers for TCR Jbeta segments was used. The CDR3 region of rearranged TCR beta genes was amplified from genomic DNA with a multiplex PCR assay. The amplified TCR beta libraries were sequenced on the Illumina HiSeq System as 87-base-pair reads. In the paper's pipeline: In a later analysis, 80 million or so unique TCR beta chains were counted across the 666 repertoires, and around 10 million of these chains were shared by at least two donors. Raw reads were error-corrected and collapsed into unique sequences by a nearest-neighbor algorithm in which closely related sequences were merged to remove PCR and sequencing errors. CDR3 sequences were aligned to IMGT reference sequences to assign V, D and J gene segments. For a sequence to be retained, a match of at least six nucleotides was required to both a V gene segment and a J gene segment. A rearrangement counted as productive if the CDR3 had no stop codons and remained in frame with V and J, and every other rearrangement counted as non-productive. CDR3 was defined by IMGT convention, running from the second conserved V-encoded cysteine to the conserved J-encoded phenylalanine. In an earlier analysis of just under 600 of the donors, sequences lacking an unambiguous match to a single V gene segment were excluded. In an earlier analysis of approximately 590 of the donors, a V segment was called functional when productive rearrangements were above 56.7%, and segregating when the standard deviation between donors exceeded 5%. A statistical classification framework was built to diagnose cytomegalovirus status from the catalog of TCR beta chain sequences. In a later analysis, V and J genes were assigned by comparing TCR nucleotide sequences against IMGT/GENE-DB human TR gene sequences. Using the TCRdist pipeline, a later analysis assigned CDR3 sequences along with most-parsimonious VDJ recombination scenarios. In a later analysis, every TCR beta chain was defined by the combination of its CDR3 amino acid sequence and its V-gene family, and reads without a unique V-gene family were dropped. To address suspected cross-contamination and a sequencing artifact, a later analysis removed some 620 highly shared, low-generation-probability nucleotide sequences. In a later analysis, a clonal expansion index was calculated for each public chain from normalized within-repertoire ranks of inferred template counts. Generation probabilities in a later analysis came from a VDJ recombination model fitted to out-of-frame rearrangements, and those results were checked against IGoR. A later analysis scored TCR-TCR, TCR-HLA and TCR-CMV co-occurrence with hypergeometric tests, applying a repertoire-size bias correction to TCR pairs. In a later analysis, false discovery rates were estimated by permuting HLA or CMV assignments 20 times. In a later analysis, co-occurring TCRs were grouped using DBSCAN, with TCRdist sequence similarity added in when clustering inside HLA-allele-positive subsets. For co-occurrence clustering, repertoires with fewer than 30,000 or more than 120,000 public chains were excluded, along with 5 or 6 repertoires with anomalous nucleotide sharing. The clones in this table, taken by TCRdb from immuneACCESS, are in-frame only. Not every clone is retained; where verified, under half of the shortfall comes from an unresolved V gene, and the cause of the rest is unknown. V and J calls and clone size are those listed in that table; D and trimming were worked out from the DNA. The sample has tens of thousands of clones on record, almost 75% of them singletons. Under 6.5% of the sample is taken by the ten largest.

Reading the germline V gene (reference sequence) gives CDR1 GTSNPN and CDR2 SVGIG. Here V drops 0 bases and J drops 0 bases, and the junction holds 2 bases not matched to any gene. From cysteine to phenylalanine, the CDR3 is 14 amino acids long. Left in the record is the CDR3 DNA by itself, 42 bases read in frame from the first base. In total, 600 or so healthy bone marrow donors made up the cohort. All cohort members were sampled while nominally healthy, although unrecorded immune exposures were likely present. The donor tested CMV seronegative and was one of the 352 seronegative cohort members. Each donor provided a peripheral blood sample, and peripheral blood mononuclear cells were used for TCR beta sequencing. The Qiagen DNeasy Blood Extraction Kit was used to extract genomic DNA from the blood cell samples.

The sequence derives from a man aged 45 to 65 in good health and CMV-seronegative. Input material: PBMCs. The chain couples TRBV30 to TRBJ2-7, with TRBD1 identical over 7 junction bases. The CDR3 corresponds to CAWSVAGGSYEQYF. In nucleotides, the sequence is TGTGCCTGGAGTGTGGCAGGGGGCTCCTACGAGCAGTACTTC.